This passage covers 27 T cell receptor beta chains from one sample sequenced in a study of vaccination effects on CD4 cells after COVID-19 (dated by TCRdb to between 2022 and 2023). These receptors are not linked to any known antigen. The receptor library was made with the immunoSEQ multiplex PCR assay. What TCRdb holds here is the immuneACCESS table cut down to in-frame rearrangements. Part of the clones is not present; checked against another copy, under half of the missing clones reflect an unresolved V gene, and the others are unexplained. The sample table lists 72,000 or so clones, just under 75% of them with a count of one. The leading ten clones occupy 2.2% of the sample. After less than eleven days of culture, CD4+ T cells were isolated with the EasySep CD4+ T cell isolation kit. Two doses of either the BNT162b2 or the mRNA-1273 mRNA SARS-CoV-2 vaccine were administered to participants. The sample consisted of CD4+ T cells from PBMCs cultured without peptide, taken after COVID-19 vaccination. These receptors came from a human donor who received a COVID-19 vaccine.

The chain recombines TRBV5-1 with TRBJ2-1, with D perhaps TRBD1 (5 bases). The V and J ends lost 4 bases and 6 bases respectively, with 17 bases between them. The length of the CDR3 is 15 residues. CDR1 is SGHRS, CDR2 YFSETQ, per germline. CDR3 sequence: CASSQDAIRGNEQFF. Here the CDR3 DNA reads TGCGCCAGCAGCCAGGACGCGATTAGGGGCAATGAGCAGTTCTTC.

The chain links TRBV3-1 (or the pseudogene TRBV3-2) to TRBJ2-3; D uncertain. The length of the CDR3 is 12 residues. Per germline, CDR1 LGHDT and CDR2 YNNKEL (reference sequence). With 1 base removed from V and 9 bases from J, the gap between germline ends came to 8 bases. In nucleotides, the CDR3 is TGTGCCAGCAGCCAAGGATCACTCACGCAGTATTTT. It translates to CASSQGSLTQYF.

V usage is TRBV9 and J usage is TRBJ2-1; 10 bases match TRBD2. Trimming at V came to 0 bases and at J to 8 bases, leaving 14 bases not matched to a gene. The germline V gene encodes CDR1 SGDLS and CDR2 YYNGEE. This CDR3 is built from 18 residues. The CDR3 coding sequence is TGTGCCAGCAGCGTAGGAAGTAGCGGGGGGCCCCGCCCGGATGAGCAGTTCTTC. Encoded protein: CASSVGSSGGPRPDEQFF.

The gene calls are TRBV6-2 or TRBV6-3 and TRBJ1-4, with 7 bases aligning to TRBD1. The germline V gene has CDR1 MNHEY and CDR2 SVGEGT. The CDR3 sequence is 15 residues long. Unmatched junction bases numbered 11, after V lost 5 bases and J lost 8 bases. CDR3 amino acids: CASSKGTVLTEKLFF. CDR3 nucleotide sequence: TGTGCCAGCAGTAAGGGGACAGTCTTAACGGAAAAACTGTTTTTT.

The V and J genes are TRBV7-9 and TRBJ1-4, with a weak D call TRBD1 (5 bases). Trimming removed 2 bases from V and 7 bases from J, with 8 bases in between. Germline V lookup: CDR1 SEHNR, CDR2 FQNEAQ (reference sequence). The CDR3 has 13 residues. The CDR3 is CASSLLRGEKLFF. CDR3 sequence (DNA): TGTGCCAGCAGCTTACTAAGGGGTGAAAAACTGTTTTTT.

CDR3 coding DNA: TGTGCCAGCAGCGTAGAAGGACTAGGATTCTACAATGAGCAGTTCTTC. It is translated as CASSVEGLGFYNEQFF. The rearrangement links TRBV9 to TRBJ2-1; TRBD2 matches at 7 bases. The germline gives CDR1 SGDLS, CDR2 YYNGEE. V was clipped by 0 bases and J by 3 bases; unmatched bases: 6. The CDR3 covers 16 residues.

The chain combines TRBV5-1 with TRBJ2-2; 14 nucleotides line up with TRBD2. CDR3 length: 19 residues. From germline, CDR1 is SGHRS and CDR2 YFSETQ. V was clipped by 3 bases and J by 4 bases; unmatched bases: 11. CDR3 sequence reads: CASSSSLTSGGAGTGELFF. CDR3 nucleotides: TGCGCCAGCAGCTCATCCCTGACTAGCGGGGGGGCCGGCACCGGGGAGCTGTTTTTT.

This clone was detected once. The gene calls are TRBV11-2 and TRBJ2-5, with 15 bases fitting TRBD2. The CDR3 is 17 residues long. V shed 4 bases, J shed 5 bases, and the junction held 8 bases outside the gene matches. Germline V gene lookup returns CDR1 SGHAT and CDR2 FQNNGV. As DNA, the CDR3 is TGTGCCAGCAGCTCAGGACTAGCGGGGGGGCCGAGGGAGACCCAGTACTTC. This translates into CASSSGLAGGPRETQYF.

As DNA, the CDR3 is TGCGCCAGCAGCTTGGACGGAGTTAGCAATCAGCCCCAGCATTTT. Translated: CASSLDGVSNQPQHF. V and J are TRBV5-1 and TRBJ1-5; D uncertain. Per germline, CDR1 SGHRS and CDR2 YFSETQ. The CDR3 spans 15 residues. Trimming pared 0 bases from V and 0 bases from J, leaving 7 bases between.

V is TRBV5-6 and J is TRBJ2-7, with no clear D. The CDR3 has 14 amino acids. Germline V lookup: CDR1 SGHDT, CDR2 YYEEEE. Trimming took off 6 bases at V and 2 bases at J, with 15 bases between the two ends. The CDR3 here is CASNLPRHTYEQYV. The CDR3 bases are TGTGCCAGCAACCTACCCCGACACACCTACGAGCAGTACGTC.

The chain carries TRBV5-1 and TRBJ2-5, with 10 bases that match TRBD1. Germline assignment: CDR1 SGHRS and CDR2 YFSETQ. CDR3 length: 16 residues. The V gene end was trimmed by 0 bases and the J gene end by 3 bases; junction bases not matched to a gene: 5. In DNA form, the CDR3 reads TGCGCCAGCAGCTTGGGAGACAGGGGGCGCGAAGAGACCCAGTACTTC. It specifies CASSLGDRGREETQYF.

This chain links TRBV27 with TRBJ1-2, with a possible D match to TRBD1 (6 bases). Trimming pared 5 bases from V and 2 bases from J, leaving 12 bases between. The length of the CDR3 is 14 residues. Germline V gives CDR1 MNHEY, CDR2 SMNVEV (reference sequence). CDR3 nucleotide sequence: TGTGCCAGCAGTCGGTTGGGGACAAACTATGGCTACACCTTC. It yields the protein CASSRLGTNYGYTF.

This chain connects TRBV10-2 to TRBJ1-2; 7 bases fit TRBD1. The CDR3 is made up of 14 amino acids. CDR1 is WSHSY, CDR2 SAAADI, per germline. Unmatched junction bases numbered 7, after V lost 5 bases and J lost 4 bases. CDR3 amino acids: CASSSDRSGYGYTF. CDR3 bases: TGCGCCAGCAGTTCGGACAGGTCAGGCTATGGCTACACCTTC.

The rearrangement joins TRBV3-1 (or the pseudogene TRBV3-2) to TRBJ2-2; 8 nucleotides align to TRBD1. The germline CDR1 and CDR2 sequences are LGHDT and YNNKEL (reference sequence). The CDR3 contains 16 residues. J lost 7 bases, V lost 2 bases, and 9 bases had no gene match. The CDR3 DNA sequence: TGTGCCAGCAGCCAATGGGTCCAGGGGGCGGGCGGGGAGCTGTTTTTT. Translation gives CASSQWVQGAGGELFF.

The J gene is TRBJ2-7, the V gene TRBV28, with D perhaps matching TRBD1 or TRBD2 (7 bases each). The germline V and J ends were trimmed by 5 bases and 0 bases, with 17 bases remaining between them. The CDR3 is 16 amino acids. CDR1 is MDHEN, CDR2 SYDVKM, per germline. CDR3 residues: CASSTASGGVSYEQYV. CDR3 DNA sequence: TGTGCCAGCAGTACGGCCTCAGGGGGGGTCTCCTACGAGCAGTACGTC.

The chain combines TRBV6-1 with TRBJ2-6; D perhaps matches TRBD1 (6 bases). The CDR3 covers 15 residues. V was trimmed by 3 bases and J by 2 bases, leaving 8 bases between them. Germline assignment: CDR1 MNHNS and CDR2 SASEGT. The CDR3 DNA reads as TGTGCCAGCAGTGACAGGGGCCCTGGGGCCAACGTCCTGACTTTC. Amino acid sequence: CASSDRGPGANVLTF.

V gene TRBV9 combines with J gene TRBJ2-3, with unresolved D. Germline values: CDR1 SGDLS, CDR2 YYNGEE. Trimming cost V 4 bases and J 5 bases, with 14 bases left between them. This CDR3 spans 14 amino acids. CDR3 in amino acids: CASSPTQRGDTQYF. CDR3 bases: TGTGCCAGCAGCCCGACTCAACGCGGAGATACGCAGTATTTT.

This chain's CDR3 is CASRMGGEGTPTYEQYV. CDR3 sequence (DNA): TGCGCCTCTCGGATGGGAGGGGAGGGGACTCCAACCTACGAGCAGTACGTC. V usage is TRBV10-1 and J usage is TRBJ2-7; 7 positions agree with TRBD2. The CDR3 consists of 17 residues. Germline CDR1 WNHNN, CDR2 SYGVQD (reference sequence). Trimming took 11 bases from V and 2 from J; bases not matched to a gene: 21.

This chain joins TRBV4-1 and TRBJ1-5; D is uncertain. The germline CDR1 and CDR2 sequences are MGHRA and YSYEKL. Between the trimmed V and J ends, which lost 1 base and 0 bases, there was a span of 10 bases. The CDR3 totals 16 residues. In DNA, the CDR3 is TGCGCCAGCAGCCAAGGACAAGAGTATAGCAATCAGCCCCAGCATTTT. This sequence encodes CASSQGQEYSNQPQHF.

V is TRBV9 and J is TRBJ1-5; D ambiguous. The CDR3 sequence is 14 residues long. Trimming stripped 0 bases from V and 5 bases from J, with 9 bases between. The germline V gene encodes CDR1 SGDLS and CDR2 YYNGEE. The DNA of the CDR3 is TGTGCCAGCAGCGTAGATACTGTTGATCAGCCCCAGCATTTT. It encodes CASSVDTVDQPQHF.

The chain recombines TRBV18 with TRBJ1-1, with D unclear. The V gene lost 3 bases and the J gene lost 2 bases, with 19 bases spanning the gap. Germline CDR1 reads KGHSH; CDR2 reads LQKENI. The CDR3 covers 17 residues. The CDR3 loop is CASSPALRTSENTEAFF. The CDR3 DNA sequence: TGTGCCAGCTCACCCGCATTACGCACCTCCGAAAACACTGAAGCTTTCTTT.

The V gene is TRBV5-4, the J gene TRBJ1-2; TRBD1 matches 7 bases. The junction had 1 base not matched to a gene; V was cut back by 4 bases and J by 1 base. The germline V gene encodes CDR1 SGHNT and CDR2 YYREEE (reference sequence). The CDR3 totals 13 residues. CDR3 loop: CASSDRVNYGYTF. The CDR3 bases are TGTGCCAGCAGCGACAGGGTTAACTATGGCTACACCTTC.

This clone has only one observation. The DNA of the CDR3 is TGCGCCAGCAGCCAATCCGGACAGGGAAGGAACACCGGGGAGCTGTTTTTT. This sequence encodes CASSQSGQGRNTGELFF. V and J are TRBV5-1 and TRBJ2-2; 8 nucleotides agree with TRBD1. Looked up from germline, CDR1 is SGHRS and CDR2 is YFSETQ. The junction had 9 bases not matched to a gene; V was cut back by 4 bases and J by 1 base. The CDR3 is made up of 17 amino acids.

This clone was seen once. J is TRBJ2-5 and V is TRBV7-2; TRBD1 or TRBD2 may be the D gene (5 bases each). The CDR3 spans 14 residues. The V gene lost 5 bases and the J gene lost 2 bases, with 12 bases spanning the gap. CDR1 is SGHTA and CDR2 is FQGNSA in the germline V gene. As DNA, the CDR3 is TGTGCCAGCAGCCTGAATGGGGGTCAAGAGACCCAGTACTTC. Translated, it gives CASSLNGGQETQYF.

V and J are TRBV6-5 and TRBJ2-3; D unclear. Germline CDR1 and CDR2: MNHEY and SVGAGI. The CDR3 covers 11 residues. V lost 4 bases and J lost 4, with 3 bases in between. The CDR3 coding sequence is TGTGCCAGCAGTTCTTCAGATACGCAGTATTTT. Amino acid sequence: CASSSSDTQYF.

The V call is TRBV19, the J call TRBJ2-1; 9 bases agree with TRBD2. This CDR3 comprises 16 residues. V trimming: 5 bases; J trimming: 0 bases; junction bases outside the gene matches: 5. CDR1 is LNHDA, CDR2 SQIVND, per germline (reference sequence). The CDR3 spells CASSSQAGGSYNEQFF. As DNA, the CDR3 is TGTGCCAGTAGTTCCCAAGCGGGGGGCTCCTACAATGAGCAGTTCTTC.

This clone was detected once. The V gene is TRBV7-2, the J gene TRBJ1-2, with 8 nucleotides matching TRBD1. This CDR3 has 14 residues. Germline V gives CDR1 SGHTA, CDR2 FQGNSA. J was trimmed by 8 bases and V by 4 bases; bases with no gene match: 9. CDR3 sequence: CASSWDRSLGGYTF. CDR3 in DNA: TGTGCCAGCAGCTGGGACAGGAGCCTCGGAGGCTACACCTTC.